This T cell receptor beta chain was captured by sequencing in a study of blood T cell repertoires in COVID-19. About the study: Nucleic acid was either cDNA or gDNA, and it came from T cells, B-cell-depleted T cells, or PBMCs.

This clone was recorded a few times. CDR3 length equals 15 residues. Germline CDR1 reads SGHTA; CDR2 reads FQGNSA. Trimming cost V 8 bases and J 4 bases; bases outside gene matches: 11. Produced via immunoSEQ multiplex PCR; TCRdb's table is partial and in-frame only. The data show hundreds of thousands of clones, about 87% seen once. This chain links TRBV7-2 with TRBJ1-5; 7 bases are shared with TRBD1. The material sequenced was PBMCs or T cells enriched from blood (not recorded which). This TCR was sampled from a woman between 45 and 60 years old who had recovered from COVID-19. As DNA, the CDR3 is TGTGCCAGCGCCCCGGGACAGCCTGGGAATCAGCCCCAGCATTTT. It is translated as CASAPGQPGNQPQHF.